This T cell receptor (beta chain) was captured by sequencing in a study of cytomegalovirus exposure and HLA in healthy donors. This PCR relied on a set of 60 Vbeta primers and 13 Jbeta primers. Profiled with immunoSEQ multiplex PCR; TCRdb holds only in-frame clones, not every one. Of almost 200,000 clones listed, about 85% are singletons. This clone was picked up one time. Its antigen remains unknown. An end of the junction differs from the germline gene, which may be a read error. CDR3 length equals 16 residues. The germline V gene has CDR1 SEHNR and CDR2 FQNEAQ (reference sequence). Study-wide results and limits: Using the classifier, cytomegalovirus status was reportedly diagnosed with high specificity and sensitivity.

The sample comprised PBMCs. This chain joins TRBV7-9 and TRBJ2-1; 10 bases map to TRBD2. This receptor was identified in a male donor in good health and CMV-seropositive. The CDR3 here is CSSSVTGLARYNEQFF. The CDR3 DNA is TGTTCCAGCAGCGTCACGGGACTAGCGAGATACAATGAGCAGTTCTTC. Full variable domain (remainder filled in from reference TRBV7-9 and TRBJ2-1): DTGVSQNPRHKITKRGQNVTFRCDPISEHNRLYWYRQTLGQGPEFLTYFQNEAQLEKSRLLSDRFSAERPKGSFSTLEIQRTEQGDSAMYLCSSSVTGLARYNEQFFGPGTRLTVL.